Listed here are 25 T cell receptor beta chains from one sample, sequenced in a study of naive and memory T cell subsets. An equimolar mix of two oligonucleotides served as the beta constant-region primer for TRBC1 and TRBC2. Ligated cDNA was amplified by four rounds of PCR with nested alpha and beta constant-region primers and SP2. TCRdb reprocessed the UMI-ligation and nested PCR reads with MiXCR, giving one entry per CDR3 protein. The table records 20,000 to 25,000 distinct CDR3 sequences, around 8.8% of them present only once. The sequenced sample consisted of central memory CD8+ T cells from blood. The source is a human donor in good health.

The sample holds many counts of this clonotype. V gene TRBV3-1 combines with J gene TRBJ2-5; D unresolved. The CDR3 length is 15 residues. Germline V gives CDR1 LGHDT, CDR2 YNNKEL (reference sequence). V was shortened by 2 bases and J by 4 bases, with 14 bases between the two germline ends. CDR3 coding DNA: TGTGCCAGCAGCCAAACACTTGGCGGTGGAGAGACCCAGTACTTC. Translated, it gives CASSQTLGGGETQYF.

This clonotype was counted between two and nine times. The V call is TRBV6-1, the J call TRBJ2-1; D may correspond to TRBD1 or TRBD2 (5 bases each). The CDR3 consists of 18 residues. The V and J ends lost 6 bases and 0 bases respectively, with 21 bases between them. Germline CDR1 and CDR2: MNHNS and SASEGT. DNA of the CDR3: TGTGCCAGCAGGATGGGTCAGGGTGTAGGGAGCTCCTACAATGAGCAGTTCTTC. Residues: CASRMGQGVGSSYNEQFF.

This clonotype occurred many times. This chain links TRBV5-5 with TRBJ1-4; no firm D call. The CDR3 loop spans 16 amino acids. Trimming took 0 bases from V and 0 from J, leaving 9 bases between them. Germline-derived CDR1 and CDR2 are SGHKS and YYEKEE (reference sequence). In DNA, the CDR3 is TGTGCCAGCAGCTTGGGCTATCGCTCAACTAATGAAAAACTGTTTTTT. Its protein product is CASSLGYRSTNEKLFF.

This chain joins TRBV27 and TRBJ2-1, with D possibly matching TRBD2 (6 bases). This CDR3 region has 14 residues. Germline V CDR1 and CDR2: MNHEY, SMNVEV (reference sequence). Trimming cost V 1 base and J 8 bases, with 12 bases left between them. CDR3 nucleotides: TGTGCCAGCAGTTTATACGGGAGCGGCGATGAGCAGTTCTTC. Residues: CASSLYGSGDEQFF.

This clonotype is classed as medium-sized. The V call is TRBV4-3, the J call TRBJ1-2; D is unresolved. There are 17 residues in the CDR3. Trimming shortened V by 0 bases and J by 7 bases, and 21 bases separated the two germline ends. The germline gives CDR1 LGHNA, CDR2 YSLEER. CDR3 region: CASSQDRGLSLRFGYTF. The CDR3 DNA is TGCGCCAGCAGCCAAGATCGCGGACTCTCCCTCCGCTTTGGCTACACCTTC.

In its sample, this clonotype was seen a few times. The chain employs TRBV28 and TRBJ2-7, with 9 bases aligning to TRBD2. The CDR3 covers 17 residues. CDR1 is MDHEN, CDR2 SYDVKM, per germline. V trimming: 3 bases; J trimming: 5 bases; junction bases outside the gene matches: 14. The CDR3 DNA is TGTGCCAGCAGTTTGGTAGCTAGCGGGAAGGCTGGCCACGAGCAGTACTTC. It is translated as CASSLVASGKAGHEQYF. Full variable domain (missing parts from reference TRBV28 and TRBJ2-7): DVKVTQSSRYLVKRTGEKVFLECVQDMDHENMFWYRQDPGLGLRLIYFSYDVKMKEKGDIPEGYSVSREKKERFSLILESASTNQTSMYLCASSLVASGKAGHEQYFGPGTRLTVT.

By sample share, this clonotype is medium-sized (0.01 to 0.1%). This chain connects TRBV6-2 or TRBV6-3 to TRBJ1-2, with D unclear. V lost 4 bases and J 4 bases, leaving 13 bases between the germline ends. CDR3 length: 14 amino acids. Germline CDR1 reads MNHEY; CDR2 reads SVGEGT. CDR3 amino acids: CASSLDEFGYGYTF. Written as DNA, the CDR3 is TGTGCCAGCAGTTTAGATGAATTCGGCTATGGCTACACCTTC.

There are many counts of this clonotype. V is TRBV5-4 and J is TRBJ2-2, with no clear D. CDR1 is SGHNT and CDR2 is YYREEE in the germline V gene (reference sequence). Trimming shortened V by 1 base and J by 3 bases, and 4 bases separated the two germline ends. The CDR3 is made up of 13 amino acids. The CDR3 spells CASSLTDTGELFF. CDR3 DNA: TGTGCCAGCAGCTTGACTGACACCGGGGAGCTGTTTTTT. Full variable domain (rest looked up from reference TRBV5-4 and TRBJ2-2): ETGVTQSPTHLIKTRGQQVTLRCSSQSGHNTVSWYQQALGQGPQFIFQYYREEENGRGNFPPRFSGLQFPNYSSELNVNALELDDSALYLCASSLTDTGELFFGEGSRLTVL.

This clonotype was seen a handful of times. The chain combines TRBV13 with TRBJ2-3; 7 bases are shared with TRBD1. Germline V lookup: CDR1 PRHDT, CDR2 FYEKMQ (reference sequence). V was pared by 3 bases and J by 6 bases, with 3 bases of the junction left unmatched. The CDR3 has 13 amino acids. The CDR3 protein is CASSFGQADTQYF. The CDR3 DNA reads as TGTGCCAGCAGCTTTGGACAGGCTGATACGCAGTATTTT.

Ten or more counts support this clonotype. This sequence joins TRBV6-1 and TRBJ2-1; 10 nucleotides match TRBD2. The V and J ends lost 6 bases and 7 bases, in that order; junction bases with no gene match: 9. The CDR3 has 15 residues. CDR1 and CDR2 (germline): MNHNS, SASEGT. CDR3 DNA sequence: TGTGCCAGCAGAAGGCTAGCGGGAGATTCTAATGAGCAGTTCTTC. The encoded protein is CASRRLAGDSNEQFF.

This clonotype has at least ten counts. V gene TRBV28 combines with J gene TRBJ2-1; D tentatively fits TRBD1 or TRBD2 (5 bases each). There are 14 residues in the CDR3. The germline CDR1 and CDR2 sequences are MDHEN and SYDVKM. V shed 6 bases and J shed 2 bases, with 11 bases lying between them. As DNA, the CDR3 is TGTGCCAGCAGAGGGGAGCCGACCTACAATGAGCAGTTCTTC. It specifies CASRGEPTYNEQFF.

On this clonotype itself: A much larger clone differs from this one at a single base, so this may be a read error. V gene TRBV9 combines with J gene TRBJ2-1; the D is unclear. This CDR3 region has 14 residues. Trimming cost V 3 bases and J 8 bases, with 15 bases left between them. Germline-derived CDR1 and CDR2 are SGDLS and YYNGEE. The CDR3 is CASSASLAYYEQFF. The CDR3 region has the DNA TGTGCCAGCAGCGCTTCATTAGCTTACTATGAGCAGTTCTTC.

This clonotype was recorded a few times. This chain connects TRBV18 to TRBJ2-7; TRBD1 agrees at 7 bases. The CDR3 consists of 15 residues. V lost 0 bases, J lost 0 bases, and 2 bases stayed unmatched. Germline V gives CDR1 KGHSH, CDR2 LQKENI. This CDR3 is CASSPPGQSSYEQYF. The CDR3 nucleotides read TGTGCCAGCTCACCACCGGGACAGAGCTCCTACGAGCAGTACTTC.

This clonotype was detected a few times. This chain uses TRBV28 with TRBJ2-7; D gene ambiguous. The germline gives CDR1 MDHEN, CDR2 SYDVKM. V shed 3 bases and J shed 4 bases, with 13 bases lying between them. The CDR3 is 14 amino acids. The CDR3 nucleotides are TGTGCCAGCAGTTTTGGTCGCGGAAGTTACGAGCAGTACTTC. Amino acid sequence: CASSFGRGSYEQYF.

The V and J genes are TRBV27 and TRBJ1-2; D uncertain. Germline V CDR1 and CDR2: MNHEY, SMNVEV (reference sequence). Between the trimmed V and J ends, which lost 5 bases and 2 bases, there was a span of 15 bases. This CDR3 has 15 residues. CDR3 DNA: TGTGCCAGCAGTCCCTTCGGACGGCCGAACTATGGCTACACCTTC. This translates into CASSPFGRPNYGYTF.

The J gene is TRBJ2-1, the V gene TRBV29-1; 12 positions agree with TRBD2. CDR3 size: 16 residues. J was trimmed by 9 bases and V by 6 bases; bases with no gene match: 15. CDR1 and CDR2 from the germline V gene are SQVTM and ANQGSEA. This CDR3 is CSVRRGLAGGPLEQFF. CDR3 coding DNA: TGCAGCGTGAGACGGGGGCTAGCGGGAGGGCCGCTTGAGCAGTTCTTC.

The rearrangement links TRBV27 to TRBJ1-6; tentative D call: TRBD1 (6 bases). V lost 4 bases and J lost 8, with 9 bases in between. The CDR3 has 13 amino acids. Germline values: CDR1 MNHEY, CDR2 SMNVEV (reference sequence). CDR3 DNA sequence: TGTGCCAGCAGTTCTACAGGGTATTCACCCCTCCACTTT. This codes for CASSSTGYSPLHF.

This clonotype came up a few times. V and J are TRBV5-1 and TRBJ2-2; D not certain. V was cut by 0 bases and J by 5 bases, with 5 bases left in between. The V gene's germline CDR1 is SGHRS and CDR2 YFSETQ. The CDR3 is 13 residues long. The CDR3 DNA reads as TGCGCCAGCAGCTTGGCCAGGACCGGGGAGCTGTTTTTT. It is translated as CASSLARTGELFF.

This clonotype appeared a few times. Here the CDR3 reads CASSLTSQVTQPQHF. The CDR3 DNA sequence: TGTGCCAGCAGCTTAACGTCGCAGGTTACTCAGCCCCAGCATTTT. The J gene is TRBJ1-5, the V gene TRBV7-8; no definite D call. With 2 bases removed from V and 6 bases from J, the gap between germline ends came to 14 bases. In germline, CDR1 is SGHVS, CDR2 FQNEAQ. This CDR3 contains 15 residues.

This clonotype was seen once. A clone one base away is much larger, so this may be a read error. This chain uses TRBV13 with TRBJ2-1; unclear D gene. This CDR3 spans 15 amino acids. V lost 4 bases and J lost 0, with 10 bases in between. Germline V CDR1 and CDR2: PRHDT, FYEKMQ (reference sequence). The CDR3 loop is CASSSPQNSYNEQFF. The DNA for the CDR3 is TGTGCCAGCAGCTCACCTCAGAACTCCTACAATGAGCAGTTCTTC.

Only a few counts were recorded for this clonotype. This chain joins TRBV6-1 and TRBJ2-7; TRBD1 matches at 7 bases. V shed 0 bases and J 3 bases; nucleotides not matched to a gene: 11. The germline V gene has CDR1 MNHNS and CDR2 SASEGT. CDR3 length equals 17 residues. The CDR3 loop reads CASSEAGGISSVYEQYF. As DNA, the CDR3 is TGTGCCAGCAGTGAAGCAGGGGGCATCTCGAGCGTCTACGAGCAGTACTTC.

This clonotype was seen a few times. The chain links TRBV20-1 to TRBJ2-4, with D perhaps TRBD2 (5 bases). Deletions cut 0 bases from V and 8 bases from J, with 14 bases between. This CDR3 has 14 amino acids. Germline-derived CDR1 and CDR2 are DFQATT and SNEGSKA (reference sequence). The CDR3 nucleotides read TGCAGTGCTAGAGATGGAGGCTTCCCAGACATTCAGTACTTC. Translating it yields CSARDGGFPDIQYF.

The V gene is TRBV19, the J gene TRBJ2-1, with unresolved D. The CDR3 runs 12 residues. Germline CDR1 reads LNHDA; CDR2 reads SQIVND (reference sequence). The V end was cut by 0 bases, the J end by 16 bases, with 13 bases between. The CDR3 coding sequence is TGTGCCAGTAGTATAGATCGGGCCCAACGATTCTTC. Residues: CASSIDRAQRFF.

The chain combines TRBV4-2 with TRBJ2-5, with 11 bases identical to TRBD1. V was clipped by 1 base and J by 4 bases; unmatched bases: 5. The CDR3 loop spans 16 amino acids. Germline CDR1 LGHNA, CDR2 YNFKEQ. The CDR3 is CASSQAPGTGGETQYF. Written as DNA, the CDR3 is TGTGCCAGCAGCCAAGCCCCCGGGACAGGGGGAGAGACCCAGTACTTC.

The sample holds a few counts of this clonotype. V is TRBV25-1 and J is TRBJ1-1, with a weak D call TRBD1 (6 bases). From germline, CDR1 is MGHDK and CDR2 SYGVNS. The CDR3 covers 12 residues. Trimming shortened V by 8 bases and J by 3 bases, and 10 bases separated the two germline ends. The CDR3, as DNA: TGTGCCAGCCGACAGGAGCACACTGAAGCTTTCTTT. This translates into CASRQEHTEAFF.